These T cell receptor beta chains were read from a single sample in a study of human T cells and chemical hapten exposure. TCRdb called the RACE reads again in MiXCR, with one record for every CDR3 protein. The sample lists some 330,000 distinct CDR3 sequences; about 5% were seen once. The sequences come from whole blood, collected in connection with sensitization to the hapten diphenylcyclopropenone (DPC). Receptors originate from a woman between 18 and 29 years old with alopecia areata. Some clones in this sample may be carry-over from other donors' samples. Both conserved end residues are part of each CDR3. The D gene is left open where the match is weak.

d_call | v_call | cdr3_length | cdr3_aa
- | TRBV10-1 | 15 | CASSVLFGLSYEQYF
- | TRBV12-3/TRBV12-4 | 12 | CASTMGVNEQFF
- | TRBV29-1 | 13 | CSVESGVTDTQYF
- | TRBV20-1 | 12 | CSAVGGAGEQYF
- | TRBV20-1 | 13 | CSAPTAGDQPQHF
TRBD1 | TRBV15 | 15 | CATSRDIGTVNIQYF
TRBD1 | TRBV6-2/TRBV6-3 | 17 | CASSPYRTGMSNQPQHF
- | TRBV29-1 | 10 | CSVGAKEAFF
- | TRBV20-1 | 11 | CSAAAHNEQFF
- | TRBV27 | 15 | CASSLMGGASEKLFF
- | TRBV11-1 | 13 | CASSFPQDSGYTF
- | TRBV27 | 13 | CASRQSSTDTQYF
- | TRBV20-1 | 11 | CSARRVEKLFF
TRBD1 | TRBV18 | 13 | CASSPGPQGNQHF
- | TRBV2 | 17 | CASRTYGASRPTDTQYF
- | TRBV4-2 | 15 | CASSQARVASYEQYF
- | TRBV29-1 | 13 | CSARNGPGETQYF
- | TRBV7-2 | 14 | CASSSQSGRTEAFF
- | TRBV6-6 | 17 | CASSSPLGGGLGDTQYF
- | TRBV3-1 | 12 | CASSQSGQPQHF
- | TRBV14 | 14 | CASSQVSVYNEQFF
TRBD1 | TRBV28 | 15 | CASNLGQGYRQPQHF
- | TRBV6-5 | 14 | CASSYRDLNYGYTF
TRBD2 | TRBV4-2 | 17 | CASSQSSGGALGETQYF
- | TRBV29-1 | 12 | CSAKSSGNTIYF
TRBD2 | TRBV6-2/TRBV6-3 | 18 | CASSYDLRLAGPTDTQYF
TRBD1 | TRBV6-5 | 15 | CASSYSRTGGYEQYF
TRBD1 | TRBV7-9 | 14 | CAISPGGGNTEAFF
- | TRBV10-3 | 16 | CAITLIPGPLLGGYTF
TRBD2 | TRBV4-3 | 15 | CASSQDNGGSNEQYF